The 19 T cell receptor beta chains below come from one sample, sequenced in a study of post-analysis software for immune sequencing data. Study-wide results and caveats: Five TRBV segments, TRBV5-6, TRBV5-1 and TRBV20-1 among them, were found more frequent in patients than controls.

Their recognized antigens are unknown. Unique-molecular-identifier-tagged TCR beta cDNA libraries were used. TCRdb re-derived calls from the PCR reads in MiXCR, one entry per CDR3 protein. The sample holds roughly 170,000 distinct CDR3 sequences, 30% seen once. Sequenced material: blood. The receptors originated from a girl aged 10 to 17 with multiple sclerosis.

This clonotype was seen many times. The chain carries TRBV7-9 and TRBJ1-1; D unresolved. This CDR3 is 16 amino acids long. Germline CDR1 reads SEHNR; CDR2 reads FQNEAQ (reference sequence). V lost 2 bases and J lost 1, with 14 bases in between. As DNA, the CDR3 is TGTGCCAGCAGCTTATTCCCCCCCCGGCAGAACACTGAAGCTTTCTTT. Its protein is CASSLFPPRQNTEAFF. Variable domain in full (rest from reference TRBV7-9 and TRBJ1-1): DTGVSQNPRHKITKRGQNVTFRCDPISEHNRLYWYRQTLGQGPEFLTYFQNEAQLEKSRLLSDRFSAERPKGSFSTLEIQRTEQGDSAMYLCASSLFPPRQNTEAFFGQGTRLTVV.

This clonotype was counted a single time. This sequence joins TRBV4-3 and TRBJ1-2; 8 bases match TRBD1. Germline lookup yields CDR1 LGHNA and CDR2 YSLEER. The CDR3 has 17 amino acids. V was clipped by 0 bases and J by 4 bases; unmatched bases: 10. The CDR3 here is CASSQDRSGGLIYGYTF. The CDR3 DNA follows: TGCGCCAGCAGCCAAGATCGGTCAGGGGGCTTGATCTATGGCTACACCTTC.

Note on this clonotype: A much larger clone lies a single base off, so this may be a read error. The genes are TRBV7-7 and TRBJ2-7; D is unclear. This CDR3 is built from 14 residues. Germline V gives CDR1 SSHAT, CDR2 FNYEAQ (reference sequence). CDR3 in amino acids: CAGSLGPDSYEQYF. Here the CDR3 DNA reads TGTGCCGGCAGCCTAGGACCCGACTCCTACGAGCAGTACTTC. The variable domain in full, with the rest retrieved from reference TRBV7-7 and TRBJ2-7, is GAGVSQSPRYKVTKRGQDVTLRCDPISSHATLYWYQQALGQGPEFLTYFNYEAQPDKSGLPSDRFSAERPEGSISTLTIQRTEQRDSAMYRCAGSLGPDSYEQYFGPGTRLTVT.

This clonotype was recorded many times. The V and J genes are TRBV9 and TRBJ2-1; 12 bases are shared with TRBD2. The V and J ends lost 3 bases and 7 bases, in that order; junction bases with no gene match: 11. The CDR3 runs 17 residues. Germline values: CDR1 SGDLS, CDR2 YYNGEE. The CDR3 region has the DNA TGTGCCAGCAGCGACGGACTAGCGGGACAGCACATTAATGAGCAGTTCTTC. The encoded protein is CASSDGLAGQHINEQFF.

This clonotype has a handful of counts. The V and J genes are TRBV7-2 and TRBJ1-2; TRBD1 matches at 8 bases. From germline, CDR1 is SGHTA and CDR2 FQGNSA. The CDR3 is made up of 17 amino acids. The ends lost 1 base at V and 1 base at J; junction bases unmatched: 8. This chain's CDR3 is CASSLGQGPSYNYGYTF. As DNA, the CDR3 is TGTGCCAGCAGCTTAGGACAGGGGCCGTCTTATAACTATGGCTACACCTTC.

Only a few counts were recorded for this clonotype. The rearrangement joins TRBV6-1 to TRBJ2-1; D is perhaps TRBD2 (6 bases). Germline V CDR1 and CDR2: MNHNS, SASEGT. Trimming removed 7 bases from V and 8 bases from J, with 21 bases in between. The CDR3 consists of 15 residues. The CDR3 nucleotides are TGTGCCAGCACCCCGGGGGTTGCGGGATCGGATGAGCAGTTCTTC. This gives the protein CASTPGVAGSDEQFF.

Comments on this clonotype: The junction differs from germline at one of its ends, possibly a read error. The chain couples TRBV4-2 to TRBJ2-1; D gene uncertain. Germline CDR1 LGHNA, CDR2 YNFKEQ. The CDR3 loop spans 11 amino acids. The CDR3, as DNA: TGTGTCAGCAGCCATTTGGCTGAGCAGTTCTTC. Amino acid sequence: CVSSHLAEQFF.

This clonotype appeared many times. This rearrangement joins TRBV6-6 to TRBJ2-3, with 7 positions matching TRBD2. This CDR3 comprises 17 residues. Germline lookup yields CDR1 MNHNY and CDR2 SVGAGI (reference sequence). With V trimmed by 6 bases and J by 0 bases, 12 bases remained unmatched. The CDR3 sequence: CASSTSGLAASTDTQYF. The CDR3 bases are TGTGCCAGCAGCACCTCGGGGCTAGCGGCAAGCACAGATACGCAGTATTTT.

The genes are TRBV28 and TRBJ2-1; D is ambiguous. Trimming pared 6 bases from V and 9 bases from J, leaving 18 bases between. Germline V lookup: CDR1 MDHEN, CDR2 SYDVKM. The CDR3 is 14 amino acids. The CDR3 sequence: CASSSPGLFPEQFF. As DNA, the CDR3 is TGTGCCAGCAGCTCCCCCGGGTTATTTCCTGAGCAGTTCTTC.

Many counts were recorded for this clonotype. This sequence joins TRBV5-1 and TRBJ2-7; 8 bases are a match to TRBD1. V lost 4 bases to trimming and J lost 4 bases; unmatched junction nucleotides: 10. This CDR3 is 15 amino acids long. Germline assignment: CDR1 SGHRS and CDR2 YFSETQ. CDR3 amino acids: CASSLPGQVLYEQYF. The DNA for the CDR3 is TGCGCCAGCAGCCTACCGGGACAGGTCCTTTACGAGCAGTACTTC.

This clonotype has just a few counts. A read error is possible here, since a much larger clone lies one base away. This chain connects TRBV5-6 to TRBJ2-7, with 12 positions matching TRBD1. The CDR3 runs 17 residues. The germline V gene has CDR1 SGHDT and CDR2 YYEEEE. V gave up 4 bases and J gave up 4 bases; unmatched junction bases: 12. The CDR3 DNA follows: TGTGCCAGCAGCGCCCGGGACAGGGGGCTCCCATTGTACGAGCAGTACTTC. Its protein is CASSARDRGLPLYEQYF.

Comment on this clonotype: A read error may explain this, as a much larger clone is one base away. This chain connects TRBV12-3 or TRBV12-4 to TRBJ2-3; TRBD2 matches at 8 bases. The CDR3 has 14 amino acids. The chain's CDR3 is CASSWAGGKDTRYF. The DNA of the CDR3 is TGTGCCAGCAGTTGGGCGGGAGGTAAAGATACGCGGTATTTT.

Ten or more counts support this clonotype. The gene calls are TRBV29-1 and TRBJ2-3; D perhaps matches TRBD1 (5 bases). Deletions cut 4 bases from V and 2 bases from J, with 16 bases between. Per germline, CDR1 SQVTM and CDR2 ANQGSEA. This CDR3 comprises 15 residues. As DNA, the CDR3 is TGCAGCGTTGTTACTTCGACAGATTACACAGATACGCAGTATTTT. It codes for CSVVTSTDYTDTQYF.

A note on this clonotype: This sequence may be a read error, since a much larger clone differs from it by one base. The genes are TRBV12-3 or TRBV12-4 and TRBJ2-5; D call uncertain. This CDR3 has 14 amino acids. CDR3 sequence reads: CASSLRTYQETQCF. DNA for the CDR3: TGTGCCAGCAGTTTAAGAACTTACCAAGAGACCCAGTGCTTC.

This chain connects TRBV6-5 to TRBJ2-4, with D hard to call. The end of the DNA aligns better with TRBJ2-7, so the J call may be wrong. Germline CDR1 reads MNHEY; CDR2 reads SVGAGI. This CDR3 spans 15 amino acids. The CDR3: CASSYLGRSSYEQYF. In nucleotides, the CDR3 is TGTGCCAGCAGTTATCTCGGACGGAGTTCCTACGAGCAGTACTTC.

In this sample, this clonotype turned up many times. The V gene is TRBV20-1, the J gene TRBJ2-6; 7 positions agree with TRBD1. Germline assignment: CDR1 DFQATT and CDR2 SNEGSKA (reference sequence). V shed 3 bases, J shed 0 bases, and the junction held 2 bases outside the gene matches. The CDR3 loop spans 15 amino acids. CDR3 in DNA: TGCAGTGCTAGGGACAGGTCCTCTGGGGCCAACGTCCTGACTTTC. This translates into CSARDRSSGANVLTF.

The V gene is TRBV7-6, the J gene TRBJ2-6, with D uncertain. CDR1 is SGHVS, CDR2 FNYEAQ, per germline. The CDR3 covers 16 residues. V gave up 5 bases and J gave up 1 base, with 12 bases separating them. CDR3 region: CASSALGQSGANVLTF. The CDR3 DNA sequence: TGTGCCAGCAGCGCCCTTGGCCAGTCTGGGGCCAACGTCCTGACTTTC.

V usage is TRBV6-2 or TRBV6-3 and J usage is TRBJ1-1; 9 bases are a match to TRBD1. V lost 7 bases, J lost 2 bases, and 11 bases stayed unmatched. CDR1 and CDR2 (germline): MNHEY, SVGEGT. This CDR3 is built from 16 residues. The CDR3 sequence is CASTDSDRGDNTEAFF. In DNA form, the CDR3 reads TGTGCCAGCACCGATTCAGACAGGGGGGATAACACTGAAGCTTTCTTT.

This clonotype was observed a handful of times. The chain has TRBV12-3 or TRBV12-4 and TRBJ1-6; D call uncertain. Trimming took 6 bases from V and 2 from J, leaving 11 bases between them. The CDR3 is 15 residues long. CDR3 protein: CASSSTGPYNSPLHF. The CDR3 coding sequence is TGTGCCAGCAGCTCGACTGGGCCCTATAATTCACCCCTCCACTTT.